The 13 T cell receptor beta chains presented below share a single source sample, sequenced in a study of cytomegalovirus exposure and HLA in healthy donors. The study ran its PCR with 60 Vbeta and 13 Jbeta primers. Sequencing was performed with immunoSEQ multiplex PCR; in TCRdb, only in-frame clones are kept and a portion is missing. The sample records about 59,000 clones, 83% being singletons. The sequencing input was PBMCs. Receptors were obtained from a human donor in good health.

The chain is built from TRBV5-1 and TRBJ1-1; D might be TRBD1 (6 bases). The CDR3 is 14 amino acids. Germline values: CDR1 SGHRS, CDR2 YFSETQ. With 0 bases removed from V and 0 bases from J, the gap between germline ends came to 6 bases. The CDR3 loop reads CASSLDRVNTEAFF. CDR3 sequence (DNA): TGCGCCAGCAGCTTGGACAGGGTGAACACTGAAGCTTTCTTT.

CDR3 nucleotide sequence: TGTGCCAGCAGCTTGCCCCCGGGACTAGGGAACTCCGAGCAGTACTTC. Its translation: CASSLPPGLGNSEQYF. The rearrangement links TRBV5-4 to TRBJ2-7; TRBD2 matches at 8 bases. V lost 1 base, J lost 6 bases, and 12 bases stayed unmatched. This CDR3 has 16 amino acids. CDR1 and CDR2 (germline): SGHNT, YYREEE (reference sequence). Combining the CDR3 with reference TRBV5-4 and TRBJ2-7 gives the whole variable domain ETGVTQSPTHLIKTRGQQVTLRCSSQSGHNTVSWYQQALGQGPQFIFQYYREEENGRGNFPPRFSGLQFPNYSSELNVNALELDDSALYLCASSLPPGLGNSEQYFGPGTRLTVT.

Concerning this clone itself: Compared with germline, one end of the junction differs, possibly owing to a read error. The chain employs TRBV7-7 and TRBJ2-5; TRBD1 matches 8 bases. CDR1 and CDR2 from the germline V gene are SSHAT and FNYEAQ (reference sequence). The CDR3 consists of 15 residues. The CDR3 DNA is TGTGCTAGCAGCCGGGATCGACAGGGGTTTGAGACCCAGTACTTC. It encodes CASSRDRQGFETQYF.

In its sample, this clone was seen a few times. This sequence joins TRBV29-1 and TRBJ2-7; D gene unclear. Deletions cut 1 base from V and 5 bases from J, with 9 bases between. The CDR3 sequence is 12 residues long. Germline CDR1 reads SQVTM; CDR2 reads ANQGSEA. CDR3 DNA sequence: TGCAGCGTTGAAGGCAGGATCGACGAGCAGTACTTC. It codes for CSVEGRIDEQYF.

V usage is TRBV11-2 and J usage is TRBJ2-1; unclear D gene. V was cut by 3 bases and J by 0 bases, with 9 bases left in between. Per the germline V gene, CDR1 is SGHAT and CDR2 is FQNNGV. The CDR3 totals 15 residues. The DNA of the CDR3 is TGTGCCAGCAGCTTTATTAGGAGCTCCTACAATGAGCAGTTCTTC. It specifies CASSFIRSSYNEQFF.

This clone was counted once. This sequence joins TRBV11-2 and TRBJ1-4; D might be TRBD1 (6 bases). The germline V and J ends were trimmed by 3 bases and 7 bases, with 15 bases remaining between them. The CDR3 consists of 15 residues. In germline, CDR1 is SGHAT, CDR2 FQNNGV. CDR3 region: CASSFGQTLGEKLFF. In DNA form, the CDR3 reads TGTGCCAGCAGCTTTGGACAGACTTTGGGTGAAAAACTGTTTTTT. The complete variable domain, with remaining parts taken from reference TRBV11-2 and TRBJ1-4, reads EAGVAQSPRYKIIEKRQSVAFWCNPISGHATLYWYQQILGQGPKLLIQFQNNGVVDDSQLPKDRFSAERLKGVDSTLKIQPAKLEDSAVYLCASSFGQTLGEKLFFGSGTQLSVL.

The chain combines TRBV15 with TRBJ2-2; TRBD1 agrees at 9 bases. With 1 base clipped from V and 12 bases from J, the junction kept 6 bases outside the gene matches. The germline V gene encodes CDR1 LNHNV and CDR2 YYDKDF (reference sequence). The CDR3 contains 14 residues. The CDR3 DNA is TGTGCCACCAGCAGAGCAGCCGGGACAGGGCAGCTGTTTTTT. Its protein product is CATSRAAGTGQLFF.

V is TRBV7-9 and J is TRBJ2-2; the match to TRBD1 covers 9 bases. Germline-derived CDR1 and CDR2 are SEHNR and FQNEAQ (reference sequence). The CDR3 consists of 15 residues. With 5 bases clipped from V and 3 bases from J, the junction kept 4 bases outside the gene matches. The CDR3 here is CASSPGQGYTGELFF. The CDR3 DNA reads TGTGCCAGCAGCCCGGGACAGGGATACACCGGGGAGCTGTTTTTT.

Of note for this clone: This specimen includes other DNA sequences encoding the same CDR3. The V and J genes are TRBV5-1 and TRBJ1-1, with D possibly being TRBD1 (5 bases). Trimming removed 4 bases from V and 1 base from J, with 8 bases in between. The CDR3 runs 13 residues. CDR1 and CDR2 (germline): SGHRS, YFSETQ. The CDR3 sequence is CASSLDRNTEAFF. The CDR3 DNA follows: TGCGCCAGCAGCCTCGACAGGAACACTGAAGCTTTCTTT.

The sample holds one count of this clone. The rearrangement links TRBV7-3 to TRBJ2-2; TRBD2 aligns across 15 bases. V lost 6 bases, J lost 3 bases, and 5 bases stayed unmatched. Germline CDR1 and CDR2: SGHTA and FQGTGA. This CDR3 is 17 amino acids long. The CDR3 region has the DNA TGTGCCAGCAGTCGGACTAGCGGGGGGGATTACACCGGGGAGCTGTTTTTT. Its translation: CASSRTSGGDYTGELFF.

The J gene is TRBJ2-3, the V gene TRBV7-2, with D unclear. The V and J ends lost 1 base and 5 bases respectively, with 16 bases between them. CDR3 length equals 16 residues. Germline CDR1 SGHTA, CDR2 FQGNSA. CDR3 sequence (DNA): TGTGCCAGCAGCTTAGGCGCAGGATCCGTAGTAGATACGCAGTATTTT. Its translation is CASSLGAGSVVDTQYF.

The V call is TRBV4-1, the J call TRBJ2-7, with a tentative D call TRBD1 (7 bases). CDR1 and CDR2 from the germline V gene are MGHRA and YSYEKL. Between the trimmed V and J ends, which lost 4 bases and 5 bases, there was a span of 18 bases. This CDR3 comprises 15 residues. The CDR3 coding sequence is TGCGCCAGCAGCCCGCAGGGGGGCGTCGGGGACGAGCAGTACTTC. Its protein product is CASSPQGGVGDEQYF.

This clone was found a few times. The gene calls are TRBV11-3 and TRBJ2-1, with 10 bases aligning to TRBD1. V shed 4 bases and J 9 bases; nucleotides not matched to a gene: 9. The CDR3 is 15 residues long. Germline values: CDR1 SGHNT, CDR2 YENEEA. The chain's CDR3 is CASSSRDRGKSEQFF. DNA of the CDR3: TGTGCCAGCAGCTCCCGGGACAGGGGTAAGAGTGAGCAGTTCTTC.